Detailed here is one T cell receptor beta chain. CDR1 and CDR2 from the germline V gene are MNHEY and SMNVEV (reference sequence). Trimming left V 3 bases short and J 3 bases short, with 21 bases between. The CDR3 runs 17 residues. The sample comes from a study of blood T cell repertoires in COVID-19. Produced via immunoSEQ multiplex PCR; TCRdb's table is partial and in-frame only. The sample yields 250,000 or so clones, roughly 81% seen once. The genes are TRBV27 and TRBJ2-7; D is perhaps TRBD1 (5 bases). The sequenced material came from peripheral blood. This TCR was sampled from a man aged 50 or older with acute or convalescent COVID-19. The CDR3 region is CASSLGRAGPKGYEQYF. The CDR3 nucleotides are TGTGCCAGCAGTTTGGGGCGTGCAGGGCCCAAGGGCTACGAGCAGTACTTC.